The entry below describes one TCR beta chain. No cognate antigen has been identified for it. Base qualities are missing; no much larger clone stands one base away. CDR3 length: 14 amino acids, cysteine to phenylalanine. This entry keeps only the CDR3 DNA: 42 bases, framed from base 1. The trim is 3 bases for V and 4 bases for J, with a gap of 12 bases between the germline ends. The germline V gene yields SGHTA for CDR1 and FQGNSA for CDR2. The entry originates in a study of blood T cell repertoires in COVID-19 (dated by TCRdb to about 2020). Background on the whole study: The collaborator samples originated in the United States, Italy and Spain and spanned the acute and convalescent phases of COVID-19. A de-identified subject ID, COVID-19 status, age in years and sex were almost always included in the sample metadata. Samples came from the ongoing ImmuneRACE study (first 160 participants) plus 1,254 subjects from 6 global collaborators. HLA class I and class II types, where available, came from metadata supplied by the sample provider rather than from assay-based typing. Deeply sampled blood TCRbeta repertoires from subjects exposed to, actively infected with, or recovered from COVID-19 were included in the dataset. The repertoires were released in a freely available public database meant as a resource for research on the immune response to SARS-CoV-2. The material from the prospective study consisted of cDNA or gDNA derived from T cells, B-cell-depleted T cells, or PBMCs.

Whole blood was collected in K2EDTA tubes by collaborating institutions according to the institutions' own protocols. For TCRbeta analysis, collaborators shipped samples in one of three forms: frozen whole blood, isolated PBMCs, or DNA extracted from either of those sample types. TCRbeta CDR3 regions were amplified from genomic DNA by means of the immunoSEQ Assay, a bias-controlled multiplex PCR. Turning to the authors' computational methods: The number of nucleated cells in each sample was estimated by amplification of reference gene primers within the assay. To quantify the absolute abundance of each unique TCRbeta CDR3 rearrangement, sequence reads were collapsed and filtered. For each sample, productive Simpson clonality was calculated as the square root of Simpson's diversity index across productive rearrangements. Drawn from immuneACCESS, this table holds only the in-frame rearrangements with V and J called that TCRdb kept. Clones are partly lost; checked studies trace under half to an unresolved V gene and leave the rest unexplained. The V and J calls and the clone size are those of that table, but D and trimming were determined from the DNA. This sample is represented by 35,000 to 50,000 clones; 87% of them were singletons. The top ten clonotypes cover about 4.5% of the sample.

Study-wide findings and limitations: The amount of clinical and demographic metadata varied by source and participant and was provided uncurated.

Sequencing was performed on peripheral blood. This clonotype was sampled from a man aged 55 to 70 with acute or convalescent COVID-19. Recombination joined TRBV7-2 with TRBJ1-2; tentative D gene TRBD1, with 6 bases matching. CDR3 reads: CASSLGRGSYGYTF. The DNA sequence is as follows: TGTGCCAGCAGCTTGGGCAGGGGTTCCTATGGCTACACCTTC.